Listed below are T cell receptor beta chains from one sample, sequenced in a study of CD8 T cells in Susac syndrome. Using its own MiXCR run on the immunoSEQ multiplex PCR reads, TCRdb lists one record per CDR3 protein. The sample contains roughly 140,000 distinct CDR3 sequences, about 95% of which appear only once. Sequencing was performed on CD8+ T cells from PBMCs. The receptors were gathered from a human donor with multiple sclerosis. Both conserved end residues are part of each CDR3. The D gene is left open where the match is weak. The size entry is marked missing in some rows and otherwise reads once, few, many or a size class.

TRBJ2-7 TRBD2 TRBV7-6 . TGTGCCAGCAGCTTGGGGAGCGGGAGCCCCTCCTACGAGCAGTACTTC CASSLGSGSPSYEQYF
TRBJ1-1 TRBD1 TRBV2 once TGTGCCAGCAGAGTTTCGACAGGGGGTCACACTGAAGCTTTCTTT CASRVSTGGHTEAFF
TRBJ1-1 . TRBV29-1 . TGCAGCGTTTCCCGGGATGTCGAAGCTTTCTTT CSVSRDVEAFF
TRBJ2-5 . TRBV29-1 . TGCAGCGCCGCGCCCGGGGCCGTGGAGACCCAGTACTTC CSAAPGAVETQYF
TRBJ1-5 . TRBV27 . TGTGCCAGCAGTTTCCAGGCTAATCAGCCCCAGCATTTT CASSFQANQPQHF
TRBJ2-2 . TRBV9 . TGTGCCAGCAGCGTCGTGGGAACCGGGGAGCTGTTTTTT CASSVVGTGELFF
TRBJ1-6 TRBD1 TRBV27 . TGTGCCAGCAGTTTAGGAGGGACAGAGGTTTCACCCCTCCACTTT CASSLGGTEVSPLHF
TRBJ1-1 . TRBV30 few TGTGCCTGGAGGGTTAAGAACACTGAAGCTTTCTTT CAWRVKNTEAFF
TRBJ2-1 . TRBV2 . TGTGCCAGCACTGTATACACCCTGGATGAGCAGTTCTTC CASTVYTLDEQFF
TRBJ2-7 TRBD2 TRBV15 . TGTGCCACCAGCGGGAGTCTAGCGGGGCTAGCCTACGAGCAGTACTTC CATSGSLAGLAYEQYF
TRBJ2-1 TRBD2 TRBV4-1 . TGCGCCAGCAGCCAAGAAACTAGCGGGGGGGCTAAGGATGAGCAGTTCTTC CASSQETSGGAKDEQFF
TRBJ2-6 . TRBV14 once TGTGCCAGCAGCCAAGCACACTCTGGGGCCAACGTCCTGACTTTC CASSQAHSGANVLTF
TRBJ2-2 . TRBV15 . TGTGCCACCAGCCCCAACACCGGGGAGCTGTTTTTT CATSPNTGELFF
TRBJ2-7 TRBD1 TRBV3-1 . TGTGCCAGCAGCCGCCTGACCGGGACAGGGGGCTACGAGCAGTACTTC CASSRLTGTGGYEQYF
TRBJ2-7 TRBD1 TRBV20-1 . TGCAGTGCCGGACAGGGCAGAGGAAGCTCCTACGAGCAGTACTTC CSAGQGRGSSYEQYF
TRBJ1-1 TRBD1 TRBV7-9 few TGTGCCAGCAGTCAGGGGGCCACTGAAGCTTTCTTT CASSQGATEAFF
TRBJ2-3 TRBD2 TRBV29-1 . TGCAGCGTTGGGGACTACCGCACAGATACGCAGTATTTT CSVGDYRTDTQYF
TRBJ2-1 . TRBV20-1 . TGCAGTGCTCCCGACCTAGGGGCGGGTCTCTCCAATGAGCAGTTCTTC CSAPDLGAGLSNEQFF
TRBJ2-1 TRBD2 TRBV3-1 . TGTGCCAGCAGCCAAGTGGGCGGCGGGGGGGCCTATGAGCAGTTCTTC CASSQVGGGGAYEQFF
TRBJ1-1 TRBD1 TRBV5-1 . TGCGCCAGCAGCTTTACCTGGACAGGGGCACCGAACACTGAAGCTTTCTTT CASSFTWTGAPNTEAFF
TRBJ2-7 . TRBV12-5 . TGTGCTAGTGGTTTTACAGGGAACTACGAGCAGTACTTC CASGFTGNYEQYF
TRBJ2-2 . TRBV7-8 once TGTGCCAGCAGCCCTATTGTGGGGGGCTACACCGGGGAGCTGTTTTTT CASSPIVGGYTGELFF